This T cell receptor (beta chain) originates from a study of blood T cell repertoires in COVID-19. Germline CDR1 and CDR2: SGDLS and YYNGEE. The J segment lost 8 bases and the V segment lost 3 bases, leaving 16 bases of the junction unmatched. The CDR3 sequence is 17 residues long. Original methodology: It was from reference gene primer amplification that nucleated cell counts were estimated. Clones were read by immunoSEQ multiplex PCR, and TCRdb kept only the in-frame ones, dropping some. That table is the source of V, J and clone size, and D and trimming were worked out from the DNA. The table includes some 200,000 clones, about four fifths detected once.

This TCR derives from a woman in her 50s with acute COVID-19. The chain is built from TRBV9 and TRBJ1-4; TRBD1 aligns across 7 bases. The sample comprised PBMCs or T cells enriched from blood (not recorded which). The CDR3 loop reads CASSARGGGAGLEKLFF. CDR3 nucleotide sequence: TGTGCCAGCAGCGCCCGTGGAGGGGGCGCGGGCCTCGAAAAACTGTTTTTT.